These 25 T cell receptor beta chains originate from one sample sequenced in a study of regulatory T cells in long-lasting Graves disease. Time point in this sample: newly diagnosed GD, antithyroid drugs for less than 3 months. After RNA was extracted from PBMCs, the TCR library was made from it. For TCR beta, libraries came from iRepertoire HTBI primers and Arm-PCR of CDR3 regions. TCRdb reprocessed the multiplex PCR reads with MiXCR, giving one entry per CDR3 protein. Of hundreds of thousands of distinct CDR3 sequences detected, roughly 14% appear once; the ten largest clones hold roughly 9.7%. The sample was also linked to a second study, of T cells in Graves' hyperthyroidism and ophthalmopathy.

The sample here was peripheral blood mononuclear cells (PBMCs), taken at new diagnosis, from a patient treated with antithyroid drugs. Source of these receptors: a young man with Graves disease.

This clonotype was counted a few times. The chain combines TRBV19 with TRBJ2-1; 7 positions agree with TRBD2. V shed 1 base and J 8 bases; nucleotides not matched to a gene: 8. Per the germline V gene, CDR1 is LNHDA and CDR2 is SQIVND (reference sequence). CDR3 length: 15 amino acids. CDR3 in amino acids: CASSIGTIRGDEQFF. CDR3 nucleotide sequence: TGTGCCAGTAGTATAGGGACCATCCGGGGGGATGAGCAGTTCTTC.

This clonotype was recorded at least ten times. This chain uses TRBV24-1 with TRBJ2-6, with D possibly matching TRBD1 (6 bases). The germline V and J ends were trimmed by 4 bases and 0 bases, with 18 bases remaining between them. Germline V gene data show CDR1 as KGHDR and CDR2 as SFDVKD. There are 19 residues in the CDR3. The CDR3 region has the DNA TGTGCCACCAGTGACCACTGGACAGTCCCTTTCTCTGGGGCCAACGTCCTGACTTTC. This sequence encodes CATSDHWTVPFSGANVLTF.

This clonotype occurred a few times. The chain couples TRBV4-2 to TRBJ1-1, with unresolved D. CDR3 length equals 15 residues. CDR1 and CDR2 from the germline V gene are LGHNA and YNFKEQ. Trimming removed 1 base at V and 0 bases at J, with 9 bases between. In DNA, the CDR3 is TGTGCCAGCAGCCAAGTTCAAAGCCTGAACACTGAAGCTTTCTTT. This codes for CASSQVQSLNTEAFF.

This clonotype has a handful of counts. V usage is TRBV5-6 and J usage is TRBJ2-7; D perhaps matches TRBD2 (6 bases). The V end was cut by 7 bases, the J end by 6 bases, with 17 bases between. The CDR3 is 13 amino acids. CDR1 and CDR2 (germline): SGHDT, YYEEEE. CDR3 sequence (DNA): TGTGCCAGCGGTCCTGGAGGGAGGCGCGAGCAGTACTTC. The encoded protein is CASGPGGRREQYF. Filled out from reference TRBV5-6 and TRBJ2-7, the complete variable domain reads DAGVTQSPTHLIKTRGQQVTLRCSPKSGHDTVSWYQQALGQGPQFIFQYYEEEERQRGNFPDRFSGHQFPNYSSELNVNALLLGDSALYLCASGPGGRREQYFGPGTRLTVT.

The V call is TRBV7-9, the J call TRBJ2-7; a weak D match, TRBD2 (7 bases). The CDR3 consists of 15 residues. Trimming shortened V by 6 bases and J by 2 bases, and 17 bases separated the two germline ends. Looked up from germline, CDR1 is SEHNR and CDR2 is FQNEAQ (reference sequence). CDR3 nucleotides: TGTGCCAGCAGGGGAGGGGGGGGCTCAGCCTACGAGCAGTACTTC. Its protein product is CASRGGGGSAYEQYF.

This clonotype was counted a few times. The V gene is TRBV19, the J gene TRBJ1-2; D gene ambiguous. Germline assignment: CDR1 LNHDA and CDR2 SQIVND (reference sequence). Trimming pared 10 bases from V and 1 base from J, leaving 10 bases between. The CDR3 spans 12 residues. The CDR3 is CATQTVNYGYTF. The CDR3 DNA sequence: TGTGCCACCCAGACCGTTAACTATGGCTACACCTTC.

This clonotype was seen many times. The rearrangement uses TRBV28 and TRBJ2-5; D remains ambiguous. Germline loops: CDR1 MDHEN, CDR2 SYDVKM. Between the trimmed V and J ends, which lost 5 bases and 3 bases, there was a span of 19 bases. The CDR3 contains 16 residues. The CDR3 bases are TGTGCCAGCAGTCCGACCGCCCGTCCCCAGGAAGAGACCCAGTACTTC. As protein: CASSPTARPQEETQYF.

This chain joins TRBV20-1 and TRBJ1-6; no clear D gene. The CDR3 runs to 12 residues. Germline-derived CDR1 and CDR2 are DFQATT and SNEGSKA (reference sequence). V lost 5 bases, J lost 10 bases, and 12 bases lay in between. As DNA, the CDR3 is TGCAGTGCTGGCAAGCCGGGGTCACCCCTCCACTTT. Protein: CSAGKPGSPLHF.

This clonotype was observed many times. The chain carries TRBV7-9 and TRBJ2-7; 13 bases map to TRBD2. CDR3 length equals 15 residues. Germline CDR1 and CDR2: SEHNR and FQNEAQ (reference sequence). With V trimmed by 2 bases and J by 6 bases, 4 bases remained unmatched. The CDR3 loop reads CASSLTRLAGGEQYF. In DNA, the CDR3 is TGTGCCAGCAGCTTAACCCGACTAGCGGGAGGCGAGCAGTACTTC.

The sample holds many counts of this clonotype. The chain has TRBV30 and TRBJ2-1; TRBD2 matches 13 bases. Trimming took 0 bases from V and 14 from J; bases not matched to a gene: 13. CDR3 length equals 16 residues. The V gene's germline CDR1 is GTSNPN and CDR2 SVGIG (reference sequence). The CDR3 is CAWSVPIPGLAGRKFF. CDR3 DNA: TGTGCCTGGAGTGTACCGATTCCGGGACTAGCGGGGAGGAAGTTCTTC.

The DNA of the CDR3 is TGCGCCAGCAGCTTGCGGGCAGGGTCGGACACTGAAGCTTTCTTT. This gives the protein CASSLRAGSDTEAFF. This chain links TRBV5-1 with TRBJ1-1, with D maybe TRBD1 (5 bases). Trimming took 1 base from V and 3 from J, leaving 13 bases between them. Germline V CDR1 and CDR2: SGHRS, YFSETQ. The CDR3 spans 15 residues.

The V and J genes are TRBV5-1 and TRBJ2-2, with 10 bases fitting TRBD2. Germline CDR1 and CDR2: SGHRS and YFSETQ. V was pared by 1 base and J by 2 bases, with 5 bases of the junction left unmatched. The CDR3 loop spans 17 amino acids. The CDR3 DNA reads TGCGCCAGCAGCTTGAGGGCTAGCGGGGGCAACACCGGGGAGCTGTTTTTT. It specifies CASSLRASGGNTGELFF.

The chain joins TRBV6-5 to TRBJ2-1; D is perhaps TRBD1 or TRBD2 (5 bases each). The CDR3 length is 15 residues. With 0 bases removed from V and 3 bases from J, the gap between germline ends came to 9 bases. From germline, CDR1 is MNHEY and CDR2 SVGAGI. The CDR3 DNA is TGTGCCAGCAGTTACTCGAGGGGCGGCTACAATGAGCAGTTCTTC. Its translation is CASSYSRGGYNEQFF.

A few counts support this clonotype. This chain's CDR3 is CASSLKGQGAYGYTF. In nucleotides, the CDR3 is TGTGCCAGCAGCTTAAAGGGCCAGGGCGCCTATGGCTACACCTTC. The rearrangement joins TRBV7-9 to TRBJ1-2, with a weak D call TRBD1 (5 bases). The germline V and J ends were trimmed by 2 bases and 4 bases, with 14 bases remaining between them. CDR1 SEHNR and CDR2 FQNEAQ come from the germline V gene (reference sequence). The CDR3 length is 15 residues.

Ten or more counts support this clonotype. The V gene is TRBV10-3, the J gene TRBJ2-1; no firm D call. The CDR3 has 17 amino acids. CDR1 and CDR2 from the germline V gene are ENHRY and SYGVKD. V lost 0 bases to trimming and J lost 2 bases, with 14 bases between them. This CDR3 is CAISESTMFRPYNEQFF. CDR3 sequence (DNA): TGTGCCATCAGTGAGTCGACGATGTTTCGCCCCTACAATGAGCAGTTCTTC.

This chain connects TRBV7-9 to TRBJ2-7, with no clear D. Germline V gene sequence: CDR1 SEHNR, CDR2 FQNEAQ (reference sequence). V was trimmed by 1 base and J by 0 bases, leaving 7 bases between them. The CDR3 extends over 14 amino acids. The CDR3 sequence is CASSLGSFSYEQYF. CDR3 bases: TGTGCCAGCAGCTTAGGGTCCTTCTCCTACGAGCAGTACTTC.

This clonotype was seen more than once but under ten times. The chain carries TRBV20-1 and TRBJ1-6, with D maybe TRBD1 (5 bases). CDR3 size: 14 residues. The V gene lost 5 bases and the J gene lost 6 bases, with 14 bases spanning the gap. Germline values: CDR1 DFQATT, CDR2 SNEGSKA (reference sequence). CDR3 in DNA: TGCAGTGCTCCAAGGGGCAGGGTTAATTCACCCCTCCACTTT. Translated: CSAPRGRVNSPLHF.

This clonotype was observed many times. The chain joins TRBV20-1 to TRBJ2-5; D remains unclear. Trimming took off 3 bases at V and 2 bases at J, with 16 bases between the two ends. The CDR3 spans 15 residues. CDR1 and CDR2 from the germline V gene are DFQATT and SNEGSKA (reference sequence). CDR3 nucleotide sequence: TGCAGTGCTAGCGCGTCCTCCTCAGCTCAAGAGACCCAGTACTTC. Translating gives CSASASSSAQETQYF.

This clonotype was detected many times. This rearrangement joins TRBV7-9 to TRBJ2-7; D might be TRBD2 (7 bases). The CDR3 has 13 amino acids. Germline CDR1 SEHNR, CDR2 FQNEAQ (reference sequence). Trimming removed 6 bases at V and 7 bases at J, with 16 bases between. The CDR3 DNA reads TGTGCCAGCAGAAAAGGGGGGGGTGGTGAGCAGTACTTC. Translation: CASRKGGGGEQYF.

This clonotype has a count of ten or more. The chain is built from TRBV5-1 and TRBJ2-7, with D perhaps matching TRBD1 (5 bases). The CDR3 extends over 13 amino acids. Trimming removed 5 bases from V and 7 bases from J, with 16 bases in between. The germline V gene encodes CDR1 SGHRS and CDR2 YFSETQ. CDR3 loop: CASRSAGLWEQYF. CDR3 coding DNA: TGCGCCAGCAGAAGTGCAGGGTTGTGGGAGCAGTACTTC.

Many counts were recorded for this clonotype. The chain employs TRBV27 and TRBJ2-1; D perhaps matches TRBD2 (5 bases). The V end lost 6 bases, the J end lost 7 bases, and 16 bases lay between the germline ends. The CDR3 covers 14 residues. The germline V gene has CDR1 MNHEY and CDR2 SMNVEV (reference sequence). The CDR3, as DNA: TGTGCCAGCAGCTTAGTGGCGGGTGGGAATGAGCAGTTCTTC. Amino acid sequence: CASSLVAGGNEQFF.

In its sample, this clonotype was seen many times. The chain is built from TRBV20-1 and TRBJ2-7, with no clear D. V lost 0 bases, J lost 4 bases, and 7 bases lay in between. CDR1 and CDR2 from the germline V gene are DFQATT and SNEGSKA (reference sequence). The CDR3 totals 12 residues. The CDR3: CSAREGSYEQYF. The CDR3 DNA sequence: TGCAGTGCTAGAGAAGGCTCATACGAGCAGTACTTC.

This clonotype was picked up a small number of times. CDR3 DNA sequence: TGTGCCAGCAGTTTTTTGCGGGAGAATGAGCAGTTCTTC. It specifies CASSFLRENEQFF. The rearrangement uses TRBV6-5 and TRBJ2-1; 7 positions agree with TRBD2. The CDR3 runs 13 residues. The J segment lost 7 bases and the V segment lost 4 bases, leaving 4 bases of the junction unmatched. Germline assignment: CDR1 MNHEY and CDR2 SVGAGI.

Ten or more counts support this clonotype. The J gene is TRBJ2-7, the V gene TRBV12-3 or TRBV12-4, with 8 nucleotides matching TRBD2. The CDR3 length is 14 residues. V lost 6 bases and J lost 6; bases outside the gene matches: 10. The CDR3 sequence: CASRRAGVGSEQYF. Here the CDR3 DNA reads TGTGCCAGCAGGAGAGCGGGAGTGGGGTCCGAGCAGTACTTC.

This clonotype was seen repeatedly, ten times or more. V is TRBV6-1 and J is TRBJ1-2, with D possibly matching TRBD1 (5 bases). CDR1 is MNHNS, CDR2 SASEGT, per germline. Trimming removed 8 bases at V and 3 bases at J, with 13 bases between. This CDR3 region has 13 residues. The CDR3: CASRGYNYYGYTF. The CDR3 region has the DNA TGTGCCAGCCGGGGGTATAATTACTATGGCTACACCTTC.